This note documents a single T cell receptor (beta chain) sequence. What it binds is unknown. Deletions cut 3 bases from V and 7 bases from J, with 12 bases between. CDR1 is SNHLY and CDR2 is FYNNEI in the germline V gene. The CDR3 has 13 amino acids. The entry originates in a study of OX40 agonist ivuxolimab in advanced cancers. Looking at the study overall: Having had anti-PD-1, anti-PD-L1 or anti-CTLA-4 therapy before was allowed, and approximately 40% had some. Study conclusions and caveats: A proportion of nonresponders additionally exhibited low normalized T-cell clonal expansion. In CD8+ T cells, expanded clones were on average more numerous than in CD4+. Doses of 0.1 to 3.0 mg/kg were accompanied by clonal expansion of CD4+ and CD8+ blood T cells by week 6.

Profiled with immunoSEQ multiplex PCR; TCRdb holds only in-frame clones, not every one. The table lists tens of thousands of clones, about 88% of them singletons, with approximately 1.9% in the top ten. The V and J genes are TRBV2 and TRBJ1-2; D is undetermined. The sequence derives from an adult with an advanced solid tumor such as melanoma, head and neck, liver or kidney cancer. This specimen was CD4+ or CD8+ T cells sorted from blood, taken in a trial of the OX40 agonist ivuxolimab. The CDR3 sequence is CASSERNRRGYTF. In DNA form, the CDR3 reads TGTGCCAGCAGTGAGCGAAACAGACGTGGCTACACCTTC.